This TCR beta chain was sequenced in a study of blood T cell repertoires in COVID-19. This table comes from immunoSEQ multiplex PCR, and its TCRdb copy is limited to in-frame clones, with some not included. The sample includes some 96,000 clones, approximately 86% of them seen just once. The receptor was isolated from an elderly man with acute or convalescent COVID-19. The sequencing sample was made of peripheral blood.

CDR3 residues: CASSVAGDNYEQYF. The CDR3 DNA reads TGTGCCAGCAGCGTAGCAGGGGATAACTACGAGCAGTACTTC. This rearrangement joins TRBV9 to TRBJ2-7, with D maybe TRBD1 (6 bases). Per germline, CDR1 SGDLS and CDR2 YYNGEE. The CDR3 loop spans 14 amino acids. V lost 0 bases and J 3 bases, leaving 10 bases between the germline ends.